The rows below give T cell receptor beta chains drawn from one sample of a study of CD8+CD57+ T cells in acquired aplastic anemia. TCRdb re-called the reads through MiXCR, storing one row per CDR3 protein. The data contain 150,000 to 200,000 distinct CDR3 sequences, 64% of them singletons. Sequenced sample: sorted CD4+, CD8+, or CD8+CD57+ T cells (not recorded which) from PBMCs. These receptors originate from a human donor with severe aplastic anemia or a healthy control (not recorded which). CDR3s include the opening cysteine and the closing phenylalanine or tryptophan. The order of the fields is J gene, V gene, CDR3 length, clone size, D gene, CDR3 protein, CDR3 DNA. D genes are given only for firm matches. Size values are once, few and many counts, or a class for expanded clones, and some rows have none.

j_call: TRBJ1-2; v_call: TRBV7-9; cdr3_length: 12; clone_size: -; d_call: -; cdr3_aa: CASSLGRSGYTF; cdr3_nt: TGTGCCAGCAGCTTAGGCAGGTCTGGCTACACCTTC
j_call: TRBJ2-1; v_call: TRBV11-2; cdr3_length: 14; clone_size: once; d_call: TRBD2; cdr3_aa: CASSLVRGGGEQFF; cdr3_nt: TGTGCCAGCAGCTTAGTACGGGGGGGAGGTGAGCAGTTCTTC
j_call: TRBJ2-5; v_call: TRBV7-2; cdr3_length: 15; clone_size: once; d_call: -; cdr3_aa: CASTSGPADQETQYF; cdr3_nt: TGTGCCAGCACCTCAGGCCCCGCGGACCAAGAGACCCAGTACTTC
j_call: TRBJ1-1; v_call: TRBV10-2; cdr3_length: 15; clone_size: -; d_call: TRBD1; cdr3_aa: CASRGQGGKGTEAFF; cdr3_nt: TGCGCCAGCAGGGGACAGGGTGGGAAGGGCACTGAAGCTTTCTTT
j_call: TRBJ1-1; v_call: TRBV20-1; cdr3_length: 14; clone_size: -; d_call: -; cdr3_aa: CSAGGIQGNTEAFF; cdr3_nt: TGCAGTGCTGGGGGGATACAAGGAAACACTGAAGCTTTCTTT
j_call: TRBJ2-7; v_call: TRBV12-3/TRBV12-4; cdr3_length: 14; clone_size: once; d_call: TRBD1; cdr3_aa: CASSFDRGAREQYF; cdr3_nt: TGTGCCAGCAGTTTCGACAGGGGGGCGAGGGAGCAGTACTTC
j_call: TRBJ2-7; v_call: TRBV20-1; cdr3_length: 13; clone_size: -; d_call: -; cdr3_aa: CSGERTLSGEQYF; cdr3_nt: TGCAGTGGGGAGCGTACCTTATCCGGCGAGCAGTACTTC
j_call: TRBJ1-1; v_call: TRBV6-1; cdr3_length: 13; clone_size: -; d_call: -; cdr3_aa: CASRDRLTTEAFF; cdr3_nt: TGTGCCAGCAGAGACAGGCTAACGACTGAAGCTTTCTTT
j_call: TRBJ2-1; v_call: TRBV20-1; cdr3_length: 16; clone_size: -; d_call: TRBD2; cdr3_aa: CSALQSGGSSYNEQFF; cdr3_nt: TGCAGTGCCCTGCAAAGCGGGGGGAGCTCCTACAATGAGCAGTTCTTC
j_call: TRBJ2-1; v_call: TRBV5-1; cdr3_length: 12; clone_size: many; d_call: -; cdr3_aa: CASSLGGNEQFF; cdr3_nt: TGCGCCAGCAGCTTGGGAGGAAATGAGCAGTTCTTC
j_call: TRBJ2-3; v_call: TRBV10-3; cdr3_length: 13; clone_size: few; d_call: -; cdr3_aa: CAISEGSPGTQYF; cdr3_nt: TGTGCCATCAGTGAGGGATCCCCAGGTACGCAGTATTTT
j_call: TRBJ1-2; v_call: TRBV19; cdr3_length: 16; clone_size: -; d_call: -; cdr3_aa: CASYPSGLGVIYGYTF; cdr3_nt: TGTGCCTCTTATCCCAGTGGACTAGGGGTGATCTATGGCTACACCTTC
j_call: TRBJ2-7; v_call: TRBV7-2; cdr3_length: 12; clone_size: few; d_call: -; cdr3_aa: CASSSGGDEQYF; cdr3_nt: TGTGCCAGCAGCTCTGGTGGAGACGAGCAGTACTTC
j_call: TRBJ2-5; v_call: TRBV29-1; cdr3_length: 14; clone_size: -; d_call: -; cdr3_aa: CSVEPGDAQETQYF; cdr3_nt: TGCAGCGTTGAGCCGGGGGATGCCCAAGAGACCCAGTACTTC
j_call: TRBJ2-1; v_call: TRBV20-1; cdr3_length: 16; clone_size: many; d_call: TRBD2; cdr3_aa: CSATGTSGGNYNEQFF; cdr3_nt: TGCAGTGCTACCGGGACTAGCGGGGGAAATTACAATGAGCAGTTCTTC
j_call: TRBJ1-2; v_call: TRBV5-6; cdr3_length: 15; clone_size: -; d_call: TRBD1; cdr3_aa: CASSGRDRSDSGYTF; cdr3_nt: TGTGCCAGCAGCGGCCGGGACAGGAGTGATAGTGGCTACACCTTC
j_call: TRBJ2-6; v_call: TRBV9; cdr3_length: 14; clone_size: many; d_call: -; cdr3_aa: CASSDRIGANVLTF; cdr3_nt: TGTGCCAGCAGCGACAGGATTGGGGCCAACGTCCTGACTTTC
j_call: TRBJ1-5; v_call: TRBV5-1; cdr3_length: 14; clone_size: many; d_call: TRBD1; cdr3_aa: CASSLGQGEKPQHF; cdr3_nt: TGCGCCAGCAGCCTGGGACAGGGTGAGAAGCCCCAGCATTTT
j_call: TRBJ1-1; v_call: TRBV14; cdr3_length: 14; clone_size: -; d_call: -; cdr3_aa: CASSQVGLRTEAFF; cdr3_nt: TGTGCCAGCAGCCAAGTTGGGTTGAGGACTGAAGCTTTCTTT
j_call: TRBJ1-6; v_call: TRBV30; cdr3_length: 14; clone_size: many; d_call: -; cdr3_aa: CAWRPPPENSPLHF; cdr3_nt: TGTGCCTGGAGACCCCCCCCGGAAAATTCACCCCTCCACTTT
j_call: TRBJ1-3; v_call: TRBV7-9; cdr3_length: 16; clone_size: -; d_call: TRBD1; cdr3_aa: CASSLSTGASGNTIYF; cdr3_nt: TGTGCCAGCAGCTTAAGTACAGGGGCGTCCGGAAACACCATATATTTT
j_call: TRBJ1-2; v_call: TRBV19; cdr3_length: 13; clone_size: -; d_call: -; cdr3_aa: CASSISAGYGYTF; cdr3_nt: TGTGCCAGTAGTATCTCGGCGGGGTATGGCTACACCTTC
j_call: TRBJ2-3; v_call: TRBV25-1; cdr3_length: 16; clone_size: -; d_call: -; cdr3_aa: CASSEVRTKGTDTQYF; cdr3_nt: TGTGCCAGCAGTGAAGTGAGGACTAAAGGGACAGATACGCAGTATTTT
j_call: TRBJ2-7; v_call: TRBV7-8; cdr3_length: 14; clone_size: -; d_call: -; cdr3_aa: CASSKTGRGGEQYF; cdr3_nt: TGTGCCAGCAGCAAGACAGGGCGGGGTGGGGAGCAGTACTTC
j_call: TRBJ1-3; v_call: TRBV5-1; cdr3_length: 15; clone_size: -; d_call: TRBD1; cdr3_aa: CASSLEQGSRNTIYF; cdr3_nt: TGCGCCAGCAGCTTGGAACAGGGGAGTAGAAACACCATATATTTT
j_call: TRBJ2-1; v_call: TRBV9; cdr3_length: 19; clone_size: -; d_call: TRBD2; cdr3_aa: CASSVGAPGVSSGSLEQFF; cdr3_nt: TGTGCCAGCAGCGTAGGGGCTCCTGGGGTGTCTAGCGGGAGTCTTGAGCAGTTCTTC
j_call: TRBJ2-3; v_call: TRBV10-3; cdr3_length: 14; clone_size: -; d_call: TRBD2; cdr3_aa: CAIRSGTTTDTQYF; cdr3_nt: TGTGCCATCAGGTCCGGGACTACTACAGATACGCAGTATTTT
j_call: TRBJ2-7; v_call: TRBV6-5; cdr3_length: 18; clone_size: -; d_call: TRBD1; cdr3_aa: CASSYSTGPGQGSYEQYF; cdr3_nt: TGTGCCAGCAGTTACTCGACAGGGCCGGGACAGGGTTCCTACGAGCAGTACTTC
j_call: TRBJ2-6; v_call: TRBV7-9; cdr3_length: 14; clone_size: -; d_call: -; cdr3_aa: CASRSPGPTVTEAF; cdr3_nt: TGTGCCAGCAGGTCACCGGGACCGACGGTAACTGAAGCTTTC
j_call: TRBJ2-3; v_call: TRBV7-9; cdr3_length: 18; clone_size: -; d_call: TRBD2; cdr3_aa: CASSLAPLAGGPTDTQYF; cdr3_nt: TGTGCCAGCAGCTTAGCTCCGCTAGCGGGGGGGCCAACAGATACGCAGTATTTT
j_call: TRBJ2-2; v_call: TRBV19; cdr3_length: 11; clone_size: many; d_call: -; cdr3_aa: CASKGTGELFF; cdr3_nt: TGTGCCAGTAAAGGCACCGGGGAGCTGTTTTTT
j_call: TRBJ1-6; v_call: TRBV20-1; cdr3_length: 14; clone_size: -; d_call: -; cdr3_aa: CSATINSYNSPLHF; cdr3_nt: TGCAGTGCGACCATCAACTCCTATAATTCACCCCTCCACTTT
j_call: TRBJ1-2; v_call: TRBV7-9; cdr3_length: 16; clone_size: -; d_call: TRBD1; cdr3_aa: CASSSQGLLPSYGYTF; cdr3_nt: TGTGCCAGCAGCTCACAGGGGTTGCTGCCTAGTTATGGCTACACCTTC
j_call: TRBJ2-7; v_call: TRBV7-8; cdr3_length: 14; clone_size: -; d_call: -; cdr3_aa: CASSPRYNVNEQYF; cdr3_nt: TGTGCCAGCAGCCCCCGTTACAATGTAAACGAGCAGTACTTC
j_call: TRBJ1-5; v_call: TRBV9; cdr3_length: 15; clone_size: -; d_call: -; cdr3_aa: CASNPTGASNQPQHF; cdr3_nt: TGTGCCAGCAACCCTACTGGGGCGAGCAATCAGCCCCAGCATTTT
j_call: TRBJ2-2; v_call: TRBV19; cdr3_length: 14; clone_size: -; d_call: -; cdr3_aa: CASSLLPITGELFF; cdr3_nt: TGTGCCAGTAGTCTCCTCCCGATCACCGGGGAGCTGTTTTTT
j_call: TRBJ2-7; v_call: TRBV12-3/TRBV12-4; cdr3_length: 11; clone_size: -; d_call: -; cdr3_aa: CASSQTSLKYF; cdr3_nt: TGTGCCAGCAGTCAAACTAGCTTGAAGTACTTC
j_call: TRBJ2-7; v_call: TRBV29-1; cdr3_length: 13; clone_size: many; d_call: -; cdr3_aa: CSVDVEDTYEQYF; cdr3_nt: TGCAGCGTTGACGTAGAAGACACCTACGAGCAGTACTTC
j_call: TRBJ1-1; v_call: TRBV2; cdr3_length: 12; clone_size: -; d_call: -; cdr3_aa: CASSPGRGEAFF; cdr3_nt: TGTGCCAGCAGCCCAGGACGGGGTGAAGCTTTCTTT
j_call: TRBJ1-1; v_call: TRBV10-3; cdr3_length: 14; clone_size: few; d_call: TRBD1; cdr3_aa: CAIRDGTGGTEAFF; cdr3_nt: TGTGCCATCAGAGACGGGACAGGGGGCACTGAAGCTTTCTTT
j_call: TRBJ1-5; v_call: TRBV20-1; cdr3_length: 13; clone_size: -; d_call: -; cdr3_aa: CSASDKEYQPQHF; cdr3_nt: TGCAGTGCTAGCGACAAGGAGTATCAGCCCCAGCATTTT
j_call: TRBJ2-3; v_call: TRBV9; cdr3_length: 12; clone_size: -; d_call: -; cdr3_aa: CASSNRPDTQYF; cdr3_nt: TGTGCCAGCAGTAACAGGCCCGATACGCAGTATTTT
j_call: TRBJ2-3; v_call: TRBV20-1; cdr3_length: 15; clone_size: -; d_call: -; cdr3_aa: CSAREVAPSPDTQYF; cdr3_nt: TGCAGTGCTAGAGAGGTAGCGCCTTCCCCAGATACGCAGTATTTT